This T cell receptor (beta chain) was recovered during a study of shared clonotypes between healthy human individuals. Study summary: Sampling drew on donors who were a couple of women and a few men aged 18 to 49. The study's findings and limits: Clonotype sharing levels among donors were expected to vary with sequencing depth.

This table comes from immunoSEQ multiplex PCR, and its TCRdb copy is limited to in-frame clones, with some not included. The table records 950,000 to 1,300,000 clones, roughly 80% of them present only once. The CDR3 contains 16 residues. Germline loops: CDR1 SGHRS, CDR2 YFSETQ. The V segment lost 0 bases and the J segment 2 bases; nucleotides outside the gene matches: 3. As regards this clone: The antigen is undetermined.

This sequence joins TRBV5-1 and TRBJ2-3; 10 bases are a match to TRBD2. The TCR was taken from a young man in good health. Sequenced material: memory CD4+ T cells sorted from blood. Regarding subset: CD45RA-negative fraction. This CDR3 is CASSLVLAGFTDTQYF. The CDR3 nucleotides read TGCGCCAGCAGCTTGGTACTAGCGGGGTTCACAGATACGCAGTATTTT.